Many counts were recorded for the clone carrying this T cell receptor (beta chain). What it binds is not known. The data were taken from a study of T-cell reconstitution after alpha-beta-depleted transplantation in children. Study-wide findings and caveats: Certain patients had high TCRbeta diversity at day 60, and it came from recipient T cells and thymic progenitors that survived.

It was with unique molecular identifiers that the TCRbeta library was prepared. TCRdb independently ran MiXCR on the PCR reads; one entry per CDR3 protein. The table records tens of thousands of distinct CDR3 sequences, 4.9% of them present only once. The CDR3 has 16 residues. J was trimmed by 3 bases and V by 4 bases; bases with no gene match: 10. Germline V gene sequence: CDR1 SGHAT, CDR2 FQNNGV. This specimen was PBMCs, mostly from graft donor cells, taken 180 days after TCRalphabeta/CD19-depleted stem cell transplant. V usage is TRBV11-2 and J usage is TRBJ2-7; TRBD1 matches 9 bases. This sequence originates from a boy under two years old who had a stem cell transplant for acute myeloid leukemia, so the T cells may come from the graft donor. The CDR3 region has the DNA TGTGCCAGCAGCTCCCCTGGGACAGGGAAATTCTACGAGCAGTACGTC. Translated: CASSSPGTGKFYEQYV.